Each of the 25 T cell receptor beta chains below was sequenced from the same sample in a study of shared clonotypes between healthy human individuals. TCRdb's copy holds only in-frame clones and misses some; the assay was immunoSEQ multiplex PCR. This table has just over 2,000,000 clones, 85% to 95% appearing once. The specimen sequenced was naive CD4+ T cells sorted from blood. Subset of the sample: CD45RA+ positively selected. These receptors were taken from a man between 18 and 29 years old in good health.

The V gene is TRBV28, the J gene TRBJ2-2, with a weak D call TRBD2 (5 bases). The ends were cut back, 4 bases at V and 1 base at J, with 7 bases in the middle. Germline-derived CDR1 and CDR2 are MDHEN and SYDVKM. The CDR3 totals 14 residues. CDR3 region: CASSSGRNTGELFF. The CDR3 bases are TGTGCCAGCAGTTCGGGGAGGAACACCGGGGAGCTGTTTTTT. Variable domain in full (rest from reference TRBV28 and TRBJ2-2): DVKVTQSSRYLVKRTGEKVFLECVQDMDHENMFWYRQDPGLGLRLIYFSYDVKMKEKGDIPEGYSVSREKKERFSLILESASTNQTSMYLCASSSGRNTGELFFGEGSRLTVL.

This clone showed up just a few times. This chain joins TRBV7-2 and TRBJ2-1; D remains ambiguous. The germline CDR1 and CDR2 sequences are SGHTA and FQGNSA. The V end lost 3 bases, the J end lost 13 bases, and 13 bases lay between the germline ends. The CDR3 extends over 12 amino acids. The CDR3 nucleotides read TGTGCCAGCAGCTTTTCGGCCGTCCCCCAGTTCTTC. This codes for CASSFSAVPQFF.

The chain is built from TRBV27 and TRBJ2-2; D is perhaps TRBD2 (6 bases). Germline loops: CDR1 MNHEY, CDR2 SMNVEV (reference sequence). This CDR3 has 14 amino acids. V was pared by 3 bases and J by 7 bases, with 12 bases between. Here the CDR3 reads CASSFRGRYGELFF. The CDR3 nucleotides are TGTGCCAGCAGTTTCCGGGGGAGGTACGGGGAGCTGTTTTTT.

V gene TRBV4-3 combines with J gene TRBJ1-6, with a possible D match to TRBD1 (5 bases). V lost 4 bases and J lost 10, with 23 bases in between. Germline lookup yields CDR1 LGHNA and CDR2 YSLEER. This CDR3 contains 17 residues. The CDR3 DNA reads as TGCGCCAGCAGCCGATACATAAGGGACCCGCGGGGGTCACCCCTCCACTTT. Protein sequence: CASSRYIRDPRGSPLHF.

The rearrangement uses TRBV5-1 and TRBJ1-4; D is possibly TRBD1 (6 bases). Looked up from germline, CDR1 is SGHRS and CDR2 is YFSETQ. The CDR3 has 16 residues. Trimming left V 4 bases short and J 2 bases short, with 15 bases between. For the CDR3, the DNA is TGCGCCAGCAGCGGAAGGGGGGCTGCCACTAATGAAAAACTGTTTTTT. Amino acid sequence: CASSGRGAATNEKLFF.

This chain links TRBV19 with TRBJ2-3; TRBD1 agrees at 7 bases. V shed 4 bases and J 0 bases; nucleotides not matched to a gene: 10. The CDR3 is 17 residues long. Germline CDR1 is LNHDA and CDR2 is SQIVND (reference sequence). The DNA for the CDR3 is TGTGCCAGTAGTACTCGCCGACAGGGACCGAGCACAGATACGCAGTATTTT. Translating gives CASSTRRQGPSTDTQYF. The full variable domain, completed using reference TRBV19 and TRBJ2-3, is DGGITQSPKYLFRKEGQNVTLSCEQNLNHDAMYWYRQDPGQGLRLIYYSQIVNDFQKGDIAEGYSVSREKKESFPLTVTSAQKNPTAFYLCASSTRRQGPSTDTQYFGPGTRLTVL.

This clone appeared a single time. The chain combines TRBV18 with TRBJ1-2; unclear D gene. The germline V gene has CDR1 KGHSH and CDR2 LQKENI. The CDR3 totals 15 residues. The V gene lost 2 bases and the J gene lost 1 base, with 11 bases spanning the gap. In DNA form, the CDR3 reads TGTGCCAGCTCACCAGCCGAACTACTTAACTATGGCTACACCTTC. Translation: CASSPAELLNYGYTF.

The gene calls are TRBV19 and TRBJ2-7; TRBD1 might be the D (6 bases). With 5 bases removed from V and 0 bases from J, the gap between germline ends came to 11 bases. The CDR3 runs 14 residues. The germline V gene has CDR1 LNHDA and CDR2 SQIVND (reference sequence). CDR3: CASSVDRSSYEQYF. The DNA for the CDR3 is TGTGCCAGTAGTGTCGACAGGAGCTCCTACGAGCAGTACTTC.

The CDR3 spells CASSPRGTGVNYGYTF. The DNA for the CDR3 is TGTGCCAGCTCACCACGGGGGACAGGGGTTAACTATGGCTACACCTTC. The chain recombines TRBV18 with TRBJ1-2; 10 bases fit TRBD1. Germline lookup yields CDR1 KGHSH and CDR2 LQKENI. This CDR3 contains 16 residues. V shed 1 base and J 1 base; nucleotides not matched to a gene: 3.

Notes on this clone: Within the sample, other DNA sequences also encode this same CDR3. The chain uses TRBV28 and TRBJ1-5; no clear D. Germline V lookup: CDR1 MDHEN, CDR2 SYDVKM. CDR3 length: 12 amino acids. Trimming removed 8 bases from V and 4 bases from J, with 9 bases in between. DNA of the CDR3: TGTGCCAGCGGCACCGGGAATCAGCCCCAGCATTTT. This sequence encodes CASGTGNQPQHF. Full variable domain (missing parts from reference TRBV28 and TRBJ1-5): DVKVTQSSRYLVKRTGEKVFLECVQDMDHENMFWYRQDPGLGLRLIYFSYDVKMKEKGDIPEGYSVSREKKERFSLILESASTNQTSMYLCASGTGNQPQHFGDGTRLSIL.

Worth noting for this clone: This CDR3 is also generated by other DNA sequences in the sample. The chain joins TRBV30 to TRBJ2-7, with 8 bases lining up with TRBD1. Germline values: CDR1 GTSNPN, CDR2 SVGIG (reference sequence). The CDR3 has 13 amino acids. J gave up 2 bases and V 3 bases, and 3 bases lay outside the gene matches. The CDR3 here is CAWRGQGTYEQYF. For the CDR3, the DNA is TGTGCCTGGAGAGGACAGGGAACCTACGAGCAGTACTTC.

The rearrangement links TRBV6-6 to TRBJ2-7, with 14 positions matching TRBD2. The J segment lost 4 bases and the V segment lost 7 bases, leaving 3 bases of the junction unmatched. The CDR3 has 14 amino acids. Germline V lookup: CDR1 MNHNY, CDR2 SVGAGI (reference sequence). CDR3 nucleotide sequence: TGTGCCAGCATGACTAGCGGGAGGGGATACGAGCAGTACTTC. This codes for CASMTSGRGYEQYF.

This clone was recorded once. This same CDR3 is encoded by further DNA sequences in the sample. This chain uses TRBV5-1 with TRBJ2-1; 7 nucleotides line up with TRBD2. This CDR3 has 14 residues. Germline CDR1 and CDR2: SGHRS and YFSETQ. The V and J ends lost 0 bases and 4 bases, in that order; junction bases with no gene match: 1. As DNA, the CDR3 is TGCGCCAGCAGCTTGGGCGGGGGTTACAATGAGCAGTTCTTC. It yields the protein CASSLGGGYNEQFF.

The rearrangement joins TRBV18 to TRBJ1-3, with a tentative D call TRBD1 (5 bases). V lost 3 bases, J lost 0 bases, and 18 bases lay in between. The CDR3 spans 18 residues. From germline, CDR1 is KGHSH and CDR2 LQKENI. CDR3 protein: CASSPPGASDFSGNTIYF. For the CDR3, the DNA is TGTGCCAGCTCACCCCCCGGGGCGTCGGATTTCTCTGGAAACACCATATATTTT.

This clone was observed once. The chain couples TRBV30 to TRBJ2-2; D call uncertain. Germline CDR1 GTSNPN, CDR2 SVGIG (reference sequence). This CDR3 is built from 14 residues. Between the trimmed V and J ends, which lost 2 bases and 0 bases, there was a span of 7 bases. This chain's CDR3 is CAWSSKANTGELFF. The CDR3 DNA is TGTGCCTGGAGTTCGAAGGCGAACACCGGGGAGCTGTTTTTT.

V gene TRBV10-3 combines with J gene TRBJ2-7, with 10 nucleotides matching TRBD1. The CDR3 sequence is 14 residues long. In germline, CDR1 is ENHRY, CDR2 SYGVKD. The V and J ends lost 10 bases and 2 bases, in that order; junction bases with no gene match: 8. The CDR3 DNA sequence: TGTGCCACAGGCCCTGGGACAGGGGCCTACGAGCAGTACTTC. Translation: CATGPGTGAYEQYF.

The chain carries TRBV18 and TRBJ1-2; no clear D. V dropped 3 bases and J dropped 4 bases, with 12 bases sitting between them. There are 14 residues in the CDR3. Germline CDR1 is KGHSH and CDR2 is LQKENI. The chain's CDR3 is CASSPKPDPYGYTF. The CDR3 DNA is TGTGCCAGCTCACCGAAACCGGACCCCTATGGCTACACCTTC.

V and J are TRBV9 and TRBJ1-1; D is possibly TRBD1 (5 bases). The V and J ends lost 0 bases and 5 bases respectively, with 11 bases between them. The length of the CDR3 is 14 residues. In germline, CDR1 is SGDLS, CDR2 YYNGEE. DNA for the CDR3: TGTGCCAGCAGCGTAGGGATTGGGGGAACTGAAGCTTTCTTT. Its protein is CASSVGIGGTEAFF.

This rearrangement joins TRBV13 to TRBJ1-2, with D perhaps matching TRBD1 (6 bases). CDR1 and CDR2 from the germline V gene are PRHDT and FYEKMQ (reference sequence). This CDR3 region has 15 residues. Trimming shortened V by 1 base and J by 4 bases, and 13 bases separated the two germline ends. The CDR3 nucleotides are TGTGCCAGCAGCTTAGTACGTGGAGGGGGCTATGGCTACACCTTC. Its translation is CASSLVRGGGYGYTF.

To note about this clone: Other DNA variants within this sample encode the same CDR3. V gene TRBV10-3 combines with J gene TRBJ2-3, with unresolved D. CDR1 and CDR2 from the germline V gene are ENHRY and SYGVKD. The CDR3 is 12 residues long. The V end lost 3 bases, the J end lost 3 bases, and 4 bases lay between the germline ends. CDR3 sequence reads: CAISEPTDTQYF. DNA of the CDR3: TGTGCCATCAGTGAACCGACAGATACGCAGTATTTT.

The genes are TRBV5-1 and TRBJ1-4, with D uncertain. Germline CDR1 SGHRS, CDR2 YFSETQ. Trimming left V 5 bases short and J 2 bases short, with 10 bases between. The CDR3 spans 14 residues. This CDR3 reads CASRSALTNEKLFF. DNA for the CDR3: TGCGCCAGCAGATCGGCCCTCACTAATGAAAAACTGTTTTTT.

This clone was observed a handful of times. The rearrangement uses TRBV4-3 and TRBJ2-1; the match to TRBD2 covers 10 bases. Germline CDR1 reads LGHNA; CDR2 reads YSLEER. This CDR3 contains 13 residues. Trimming cost V 1 base and J 14 bases; bases outside gene matches: 5. The CDR3 coding sequence is TGCGCCAGCAGCCAAGGTCTAGCGGGAGAAAAGTTCTTC. The encoded protein is CASSQGLAGEKFF.

The V call is TRBV6-1, the J call TRBJ1-5; 7 nucleotides agree with TRBD1. CDR1 and CDR2 (germline): MNHNS, SASEGT. After removal of 8 bases from V and 3 bases from J, the junction contained 1 base not matched to a gene. This CDR3 is 12 amino acids long. The CDR3 coding sequence is TGTGCCAGCCAGGGGGACAATCAGCCCCAGCATTTT. It translates to CASQGDNQPQHF.

The chain carries TRBV28 and TRBJ1-5; D uncertain. This CDR3 has 14 residues. In germline, CDR1 is MDHEN, CDR2 SYDVKM. The V gene lost 8 bases and the J gene lost 9 bases, with 20 bases spanning the gap. The CDR3 DNA follows: TGTGCCAGCCAAACTAACTACGGATATCGGCCCCAGCATTTT. Amino acids: CASQTNYGYRPQHF.

The chain carries TRBV9 and TRBJ2-1; no firm D call. The CDR3 spans 15 residues. Germline-derived CDR1 and CDR2 are SGDLS and YYNGEE. The ends were cut back, 2 bases at V and 0 bases at J, with 9 bases in the middle. The DNA for the CDR3 is TGTGCCAGCAGCGTGGTGGCGGCCTCCTACAATGAGCAGTTCTTC. Translating it yields CASSVVAASYNEQFF.